These 12 T cell receptor beta chains came from one sample sequenced in a study of PD-1 blockade in classical Hodgkin lymphoma. Time point reported: cycle 4 day 1 (C4D1), after more than five weeks of nivolumab. All trial patients relapsed after autologous stem cell transplantation. Libraries were prepared by immunoSEQ multiplex PCR; TCRdb keeps only in-frame clonotypes and omits some of them. The sample carries tens of thousands of clones, more than 75% recorded once. Specimen: peripheral blood mononuclear cells (PBMCs), collected before the fourth cycle of nivolumab. The receptors stem from a human donor with classical Hodgkin lymphoma.

This clone was observed a handful of times. This rearrangement joins TRBV4-2 to TRBJ2-3; D might be TRBD1 (6 bases). V was pared by 3 bases and J by 4 bases, with 14 bases between. The CDR3 sequence is 15 residues long. CDR1 LGHNA and CDR2 YNFKEQ come from the germline V gene. The CDR3 loop is CASSQGSAGADTQYF. Here the CDR3 DNA reads TGTGCCAGCAGCCAGGGGTCCGCAGGGGCAGATACGCAGTATTTT.

The chain has TRBV16 and TRBJ1-5; 9 bases are shared with TRBD1. The length of the CDR3 is 16 residues. J was trimmed by 4 bases and V by 4 bases; bases with no gene match: 8. Germline CDR1 and CDR2: KGHSY and FQNENV. The CDR3 DNA sequence: TGTGCCAGCAGCCCTGGGACAGGGTTGTGGAATCAGCCCCAGCATTTT. Amino acid sequence: CASSPGTGLWNQPQHF.

The chain carries TRBV5-6 and TRBJ1-1; 10 nucleotides agree with TRBD1. The CDR3 extends over 18 amino acids. Germline values: CDR1 SGHDT, CDR2 YYEEEE. The V and J ends lost 6 bases and 2 bases, in that order; junction bases with no gene match: 16. The CDR3 DNA reads as TGTGCCAGCATTCCTAGGAGGGGACAGGGGAGCATTAACACTGAAGCTTTCTTT. As protein: CASIPRRGQGSINTEAFF.

V gene TRBV5-4 combines with J gene TRBJ1-2, with D tentatively TRBD1 (5 bases). The CDR3 covers 14 residues. Trimming stripped 1 base from V and 4 bases from J, with 11 bases between. Germline lookup yields CDR1 SGHNT and CDR2 YYREEE (reference sequence). The CDR3 DNA follows: TGTGCCAGCAGCTTGCCAGGGAGCAGCTATGGCTACACCTTC. Translating it yields CASSLPGSSYGYTF. The full variable domain, rest sourced from reference TRBV5-4 and TRBJ1-2, is ETGVTQSPTHLIKTRGQQVTLRCSSQSGHNTVSWYQQALGQGPQFIFQYYREEENGRGNFPPRFSGLQFPNYSSELNVNALELDDSALYLCASSLPGSSYGYTFGSGTRLTVV.

A remark on this clone: A read error may produce the germline difference seen at one junction end. The J gene is TRBJ1-4, the V gene TRBV19; TRBD1 might be the D (5 bases). In germline, CDR1 is LNHDA, CDR2 SQIVND (reference sequence). This CDR3 region has 16 residues. The CDR3 DNA follows: TGTGCCAGTAGTATCCCCGGGACGGGGATCAGTAATGGACTGCTTTTT. This encodes CASSIPGTGISNGLLF.

The chain has TRBV7-4 and TRBJ1-1; tentatively, D is TRBD1 (5 bases). The CDR3 is 16 amino acids. Looked up from germline, CDR1 is SGHVT and CDR2 is SQSDAQ. V shed 5 bases and J shed 0 bases, with 16 bases lying between them. The CDR3 DNA follows: TGTGCCAGCAGCCCTATCTGGACAAGGATGAACACTGAAGCTTTCTTT. Translated, it gives CASSPIWTRMNTEAFF.

A single count supports this clone. The chain employs TRBV19 and TRBJ2-7; D is unresolved. With 0 bases removed from V and 2 bases from J, the gap between germline ends came to 11 bases. The CDR3 is 15 amino acids. Germline loops: CDR1 LNHDA, CDR2 SQIVND (reference sequence). CDR3 bases: TGTGCCAGTAGTATAGATACAGCTGGCACCTACGAGCAGTACTTC. Protein: CASSIDTAGTYEQYF.

V is TRBV29-1 and J is TRBJ1-1; 8 bases map to TRBD1. The CDR3 runs to 13 residues. V lost 6 bases to trimming and J lost 3 bases; unmatched junction nucleotides: 6. CDR1 is SQVTM, CDR2 ANQGSEA, per germline. CDR3 in DNA: TGCAGCGTGAAGGACAGGGCGGACACTGAAGCTTTCTTT. Residues: CSVKDRADTEAFF.

The V call is TRBV18, the J call TRBJ2-1, with TRBD1 matching over 11 bases. The CDR3 contains 17 residues. Unmatched junction bases numbered 10, after V lost 4 bases and J lost 5 bases. From germline, CDR1 is KGHSH and CDR2 LQKENI. The CDR3 DNA reads as TGTGCCAGCTCACGGGGGACAGGGGGAGTCGGGAACAATGAGCAGTTCTTC. Protein sequence: CASSRGTGGVGNNEQFF. Combining the CDR3 with reference TRBV18 and TRBJ2-1 gives the whole variable domain NAGVMQNPRHLVRRRGQEARLRCSPMKGHSHVYWYRQLPEEGLKFMVYLQKENIIDESGMPKERFSAEFPKEGPSILRIQQVVRGDSAAYFCASSRGTGGVGNNEQFFGPGTRLTVL.

The rearrangement joins TRBV27 to TRBJ2-2, with 10 nucleotides matching TRBD1. V lost 4 bases and J lost 7; bases outside the gene matches: 9. The length of the CDR3 is 16 residues. From germline, CDR1 is MNHEY and CDR2 SMNVEV (reference sequence). CDR3 bases: TGTGCCAGCAGTTCCGACGGGACAGGGGTTCTCGGGGAGCTGTTTTTT. It encodes CASSSDGTGVLGELFF.

This chain joins TRBV7-9 and TRBJ2-1; TRBD2 might be the D (5 bases). The CDR3 spans 15 residues. The V gene lost 1 base and the J gene lost 0 bases, with 7 bases spanning the gap. Per germline, CDR1 SEHNR and CDR2 FQNEAQ (reference sequence). DNA for the CDR3: TGTGCCAGCAGCTTAGGTGGAGGCTCCTACAATGAGCAGTTCTTC. This encodes CASSLGGGSYNEQFF.

This chain joins TRBV4-3 and TRBJ2-2, with D perhaps TRBD1 (6 bases). The germline V and J ends were trimmed by 0 bases and 5 bases, with 16 bases remaining between them. The V gene's germline CDR1 is LGHNA and CDR2 YSLEER. The length of the CDR3 is 17 residues. CDR3 sequence: CASSQDFRGSWTGELFF. The CDR3 nucleotides read TGCGCCAGCAGCCAAGATTTCAGGGGTTCATGGACCGGGGAGCTGTTTTTT.